This T cell receptor beta chain emerged from a study of T cell responses to AZD1222 COVID-19 vaccine (dated by TCRdb to the early 2020s). For context, the study as a whole: AZD1222 recipients with second doses at about 4 weeks or about 12 weeks were pooled, because spike-specific TCR depth and breadth did not differ between schedules. A total of about 230 trial participants underwent TCR sequencing, of whom some 210 received two doses of AZD1222 and some 26 received two doses of the MenACWY control vaccine. Trial participants were enrolled by age into 18-55, 56-69 and 70-plus year subgroups, with about 150, 27 and 61 TCR-sequenced participants respectively.

To note about this clone: No antigen is known for it. No much larger clone is present one base from it, and per-base qualities are unavailable.

The germline V gene yields SGHRS for CDR1 and YFSETQ for CDR2. There are 16 amino acids in the CDR3, from cysteine to phenylalanine inclusive. The retained sequence is limited to the CDR3, 48 bases, with the frame set at the first base. V is cut by 3 bases and J by 2 bases, and the space between the germline ends is 17 bases. Overall results and qualifications from the work: Because no day 14 peak-response samples were available, repertoires were characterized only after the peak T cell response. Participants were mostly white British, with more females than males. The authors suggested clonal diversity may have been underestimated. After two AZD1222 doses, both the breadth and the depth of spike-specific TCRs were significantly higher than at day 0 and than in MenACWY recipients. In the small 56-69-year group, the increase in depth fell short of significance, most likely because of low power. CD4 TCRs associated with the vaccine covered the entire spike protein, and the dominant responses were in regions 160-218 and 743-854. Epitopes outside the regions mutated in the B.1.351 and B.1.1.7 variants were reportedly recognized by nearly half of the unique spike-specific TCRs. Conclusions about previously exposed vaccinees are limited, since just six AZD1222 recipients were seropositive for SARS-CoV-2 at baseline.

The CDR3 regions of human TCRbeta chains were subjected to immunosequencing. In the original analysis: Repertoire TCRs were matched against a reference library of SARS-CoV-2-specific TCRs generated with the MIRA antigen-specificity platform. Breadth was defined as the fraction of unique TCRs that were SARS-CoV-2-associated, and depth was defined as the fraction of total T cells that were SARS-CoV-2-associated. Using the MIRA data, every spike-specific TCR was mapped to the spike region that the TCR reacted to and assigned to either a CD4 or a CD8 class. Log10-transformed breadth and depth values were compared by one-way ANOVA with Sidak's multiple comparisons tests. Drawn from immuneACCESS, this table holds only the in-frame rearrangements with V and J called that TCRdb kept. Clones are partly lost; checked studies trace under half to an unresolved V gene and leave the rest unexplained. That table is the source of V, J and clone size, and D and trimming were worked out from the DNA. The sample contains approximately 100,000 clones, 87% of them found a single time. The ten biggest clones cover about 5% of the sample.

This specimen's time point label, per the study, means: baseline before first vaccination. Vaccinee samples came from UK trials COV001 and COV002, including a single-blind randomized controlled phase 2/3 trial of AZD1222 (ChAdOx1 nCoV-19) in healthy adults. Trial participant PBMC samples were collected at day 0 and day 28 after the second dose for TCRbeta chain sequencing. The material was peripheral blood, obtained on day 0 of AZD1222 vaccination. The origin of this receptor is an adult in good health. This chain joins TRBV5-1 to TRBJ2-5, with the D gene not confidently named. The CDR3 reads CASSSLPGGAQETQYF. Read as DNA, the sequence is TGCGCCAGCAGCTCCCTCCCTGGCGGAGCTCAAGAGACCCAGTACTTC.